This T cell receptor (beta chain) stems from a study of blood T cell repertoires in COVID-19. Assay: immunoSEQ multiplex PCR; the TCRdb copy retains only in-frame clones and omits some. The profile shows under 250,000 clones, about 88% of them singletons. This clone has only one observation. Sequencing was carried out using peripheral blood. The receptor was isolated from a man in his fifties with COVID-19, enrolled during active disease.

The CDR3 sequence: CASSPGGSGSSYNEQFF. In nucleotides, the CDR3 is TGTGCCAGCAGCCCCGGGGGTAGCGGGAGCTCCTACAATGAGCAGTTCTTC. The chain carries TRBV7-9 and TRBJ2-1; 9 bases are a match to TRBD2. This CDR3 is 17 amino acids long. Germline lookup yields CDR1 SEHNR and CDR2 FQNEAQ (reference sequence). V lost 5 bases and J lost 0; bases outside the gene matches: 8.